This T cell receptor (beta chain) comes out of a study of blood T cell repertoires in COVID-19. Overall study context: The origin of the acute and convalescent COVID-19 samples was the United States, Italy and Spain. T cells, B-cell-depleted T cells, or PBMCs supplied cDNA or gDNA.

Repertoires were generated with immunoSEQ multiplex PCR, while TCRdb's copy carries only in-frame clones and drops some. Of 100,000 or so clones in the sample, about 90% were seen once. In germline, CDR1 is SGHVS, CDR2 FQNEAQ. The CDR3 totals 17 residues. The V and J ends lost 1 base and 6 bases, in that order; junction bases with no gene match: 7. The gene calls are TRBV7-8 and TRBJ2-1; 12 nucleotides agree with TRBD2. This receptor was identified in a young man in a cohort sampled during active COVID-19. Sequenced input: peripheral blood. The CDR3 coding sequence is TGTGCCAGCAGCTTAGTAAGGTCGACTAGCGGGGGCAATGAGCAGTTCTTC. Amino acid sequence: CASSLVRSTSGGNEQFF.